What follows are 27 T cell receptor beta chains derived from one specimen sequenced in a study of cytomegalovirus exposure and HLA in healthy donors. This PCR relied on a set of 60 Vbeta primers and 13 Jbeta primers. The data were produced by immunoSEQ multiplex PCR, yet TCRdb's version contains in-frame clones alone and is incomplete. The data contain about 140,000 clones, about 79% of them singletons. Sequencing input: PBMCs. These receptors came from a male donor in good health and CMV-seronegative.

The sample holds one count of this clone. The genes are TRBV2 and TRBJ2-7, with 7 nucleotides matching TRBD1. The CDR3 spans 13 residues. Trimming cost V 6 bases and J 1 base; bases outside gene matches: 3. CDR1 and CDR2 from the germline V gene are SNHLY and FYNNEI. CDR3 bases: TGTGCCAGCAGGGACAGGTTTTCCTACGAGCAGTACTTC. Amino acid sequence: CASRDRFSYEQYF.

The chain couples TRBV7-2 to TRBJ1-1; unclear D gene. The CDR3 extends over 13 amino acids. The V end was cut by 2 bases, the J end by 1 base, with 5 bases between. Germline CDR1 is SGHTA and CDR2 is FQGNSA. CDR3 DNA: TGTGCCAGCAGCTTAAAGCGGAACACTGAAGCTTTCTTT. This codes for CASSLKRNTEAFF.

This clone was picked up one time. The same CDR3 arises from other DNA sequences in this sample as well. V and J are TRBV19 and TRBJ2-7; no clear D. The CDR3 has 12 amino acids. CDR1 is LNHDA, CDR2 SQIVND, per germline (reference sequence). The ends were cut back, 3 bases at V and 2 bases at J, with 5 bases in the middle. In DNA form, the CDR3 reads TGTGCCAGTAGTATCTCCCCCTACGAGCAGTACTTC. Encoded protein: CASSISPYEQYF. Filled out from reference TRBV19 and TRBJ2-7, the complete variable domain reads DGGITQSPKYLFRKEGQNVTLSCEQNLNHDAMYWYRQDPGQGLRLIYYSQIVNDFQKGDIAEGYSVSREKKESFPLTVTSAQKNPTAFYLCASSISPYEQYFGPGTRLTVT.

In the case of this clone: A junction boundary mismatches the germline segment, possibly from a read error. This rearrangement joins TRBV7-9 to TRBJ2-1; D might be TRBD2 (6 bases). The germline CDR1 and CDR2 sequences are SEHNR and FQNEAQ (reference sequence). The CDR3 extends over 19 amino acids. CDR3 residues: CSSRPKIVPRGISRDEQFF. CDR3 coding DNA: TGTTCCAGCAGGCCGAAGATAGTCCCTCGCGGGATCTCGCGGGATGAGCAGTTCTTC.

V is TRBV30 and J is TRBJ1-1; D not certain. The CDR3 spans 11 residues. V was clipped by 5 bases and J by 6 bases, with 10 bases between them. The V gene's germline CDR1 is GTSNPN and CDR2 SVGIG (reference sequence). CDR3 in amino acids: CAWALGAEAFF. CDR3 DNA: TGTGCCTGGGCTTTGGGAGCTGAAGCTTTCTTT.

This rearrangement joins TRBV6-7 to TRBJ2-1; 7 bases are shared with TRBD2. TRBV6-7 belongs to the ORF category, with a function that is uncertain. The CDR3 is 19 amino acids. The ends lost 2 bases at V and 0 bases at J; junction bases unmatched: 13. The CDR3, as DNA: TGTGCCAGCAGTTACGCAAAAGAGGGCGGGAGAATCTCCTACAATGAGCAGTTCTTC. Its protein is CASSYAKEGGRISYNEQFF.

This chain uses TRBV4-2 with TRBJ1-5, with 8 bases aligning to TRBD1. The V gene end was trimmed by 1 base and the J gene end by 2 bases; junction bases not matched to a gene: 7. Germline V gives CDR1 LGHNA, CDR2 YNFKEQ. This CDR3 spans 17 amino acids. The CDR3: CASSQAGQGKGNQPQHF. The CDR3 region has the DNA TGTGCCAGCAGCCAAGCTGGACAGGGTAAAGGCAATCAGCCCCAGCATTTT.

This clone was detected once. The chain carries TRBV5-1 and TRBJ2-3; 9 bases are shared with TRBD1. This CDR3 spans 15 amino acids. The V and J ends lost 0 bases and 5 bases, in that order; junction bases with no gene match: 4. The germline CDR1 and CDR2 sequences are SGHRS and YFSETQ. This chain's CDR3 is CASSLATGGEDTQYF. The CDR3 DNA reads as TGCGCCAGCAGCTTGGCGACAGGGGGTGAAGATACGCAGTATTTT.

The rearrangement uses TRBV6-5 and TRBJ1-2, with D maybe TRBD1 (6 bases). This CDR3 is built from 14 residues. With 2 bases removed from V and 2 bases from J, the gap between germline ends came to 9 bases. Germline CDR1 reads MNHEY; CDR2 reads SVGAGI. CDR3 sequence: CASSYVGQNYGYTF. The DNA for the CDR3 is TGTGCCAGCAGTTACGTGGGACAAAACTATGGCTACACCTTC.

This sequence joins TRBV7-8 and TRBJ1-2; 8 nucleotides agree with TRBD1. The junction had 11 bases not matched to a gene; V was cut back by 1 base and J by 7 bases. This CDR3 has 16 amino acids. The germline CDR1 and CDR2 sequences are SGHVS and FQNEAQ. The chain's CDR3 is CASSLGERTGSSGYTF. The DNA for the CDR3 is TGTGCCAGCAGCTTAGGAGAAAGGACAGGGAGTAGTGGCTACACCTTC.

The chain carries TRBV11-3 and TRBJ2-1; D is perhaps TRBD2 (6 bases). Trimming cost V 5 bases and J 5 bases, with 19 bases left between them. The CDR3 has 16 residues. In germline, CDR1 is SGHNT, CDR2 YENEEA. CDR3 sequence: CASSTGAGSGDNEQFF. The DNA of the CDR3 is TGTGCCAGCAGCACCGGAGCGGGCTCTGGGGACAATGAGCAGTTCTTC.

The chain's CDR3 is CASSFNSQYGYTF. In DNA form, the CDR3 reads TGTGCCAGCAGCTTTAATAGTCAATATGGCTACACCTTC. J is TRBJ1-2 and V is TRBV11-1; D uncertain. This CDR3 region has 13 residues. Trimming took off 3 bases at V and 5 bases at J, with 10 bases between the two ends. The germline V gene has CDR1 SGHAT and CDR2 FQDESV (reference sequence).

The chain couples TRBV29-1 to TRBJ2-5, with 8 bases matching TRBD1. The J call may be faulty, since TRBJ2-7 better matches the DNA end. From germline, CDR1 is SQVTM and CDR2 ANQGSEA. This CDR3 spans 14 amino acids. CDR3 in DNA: TGCAGCGTCGCAGGGGGCCAGGCCTCCTACGAGCAGTACTTC. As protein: CSVAGGQASYEQYF.

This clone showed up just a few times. The CDR3 sequence is CASSGDEDTQYF. CDR3 in DNA: TGTGCCAGCAGCGGAGATGAAGATACGCAGTATTTT. The chain recombines TRBV5-4 with TRBJ2-3; D is undetermined. The V end was cut by 4 bases, the J end by 5 bases, with 8 bases between. This CDR3 spans 12 amino acids. The germline V gene has CDR1 SGHNT and CDR2 YYREEE (reference sequence).

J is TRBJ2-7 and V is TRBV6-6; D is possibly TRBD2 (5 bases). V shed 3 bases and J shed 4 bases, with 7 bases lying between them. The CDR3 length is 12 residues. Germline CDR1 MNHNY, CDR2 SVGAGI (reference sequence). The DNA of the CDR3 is TGTGCCAGCAGTTATCGAGGGTACGAGCAGTACTTC. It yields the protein CASSYRGYEQYF.

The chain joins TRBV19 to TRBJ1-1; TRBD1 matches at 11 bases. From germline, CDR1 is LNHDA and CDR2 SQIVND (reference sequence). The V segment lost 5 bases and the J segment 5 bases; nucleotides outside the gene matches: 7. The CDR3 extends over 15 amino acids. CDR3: CASSPDRGRGTEAFF. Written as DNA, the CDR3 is TGTGCCAGTAGTCCGGACAGGGGGCGAGGGACTGAAGCTTTCTTT.

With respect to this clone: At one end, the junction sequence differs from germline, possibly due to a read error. DNA for the CDR3: TGTGCCAGCCGCTTAAGGTCGAGCGGGACCTCCTACAATGAGCAGTTCTTC. Its translation is CASRLRSSGTSYNEQFF. The chain combines TRBV7-3 with TRBJ2-1, with 7 nucleotides matching TRBD2. CDR1 SGHTA and CDR2 FQGTGA come from the germline V gene. The CDR3 spans 17 residues.

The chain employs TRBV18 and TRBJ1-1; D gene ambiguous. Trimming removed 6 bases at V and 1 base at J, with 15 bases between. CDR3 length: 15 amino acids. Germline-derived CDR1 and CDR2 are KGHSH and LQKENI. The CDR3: CASSPGVSQNTEAFF. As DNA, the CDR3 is TGTGCCAGCTCGCCCGGAGTGTCCCAGAACACTGAAGCTTTCTTT.

The CDR3 loop reads CASSQDLTSAYEQYF. CDR3 bases: TGCGCCAGCAGCCAAGACTTGACTAGCGCCTACGAGCAGTACTTC. The chain recombines TRBV4-3 with TRBJ2-7, with TRBD2 identical over 8 bases. Trimming removed 0 bases from V and 2 bases from J; junction bases left unmatched: 3. CDR1 LGHNA and CDR2 YSLEER come from the germline V gene. This CDR3 has 15 residues.

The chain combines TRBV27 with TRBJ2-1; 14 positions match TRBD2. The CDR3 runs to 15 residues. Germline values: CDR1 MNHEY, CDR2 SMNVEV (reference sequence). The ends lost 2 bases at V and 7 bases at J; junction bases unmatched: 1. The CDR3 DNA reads TGTGCCAGCAGTTTAGGACTAGCGGGGGGTAATGAGCAGTTCTTC. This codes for CASSLGLAGGNEQFF.

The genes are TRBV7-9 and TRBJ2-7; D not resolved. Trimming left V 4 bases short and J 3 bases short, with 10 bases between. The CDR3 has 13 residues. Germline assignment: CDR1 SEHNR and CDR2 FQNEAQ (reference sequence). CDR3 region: CASSYTRNYEQYF. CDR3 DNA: TGTGCCAGCAGCTATACAAGAAACTACGAGCAGTACTTC.

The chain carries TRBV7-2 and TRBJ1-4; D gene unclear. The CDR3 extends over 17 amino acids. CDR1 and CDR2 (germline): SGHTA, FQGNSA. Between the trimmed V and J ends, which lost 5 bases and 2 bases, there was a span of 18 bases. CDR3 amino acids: CASSPNPVGSTNEKLFF. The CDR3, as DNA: TGTGCCAGCAGCCCAAACCCGGTCGGGTCGACTAATGAAAAACTGTTTTTT.

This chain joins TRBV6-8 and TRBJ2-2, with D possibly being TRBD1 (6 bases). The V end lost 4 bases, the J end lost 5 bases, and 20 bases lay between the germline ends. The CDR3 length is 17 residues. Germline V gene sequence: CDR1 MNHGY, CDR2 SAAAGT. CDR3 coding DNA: TGTGCCAGCAGTTCCAACCCAGGGGTAAGGCAAACCGGGGAGCTGTTTTTT. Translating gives CASSSNPGVRQTGELFF.

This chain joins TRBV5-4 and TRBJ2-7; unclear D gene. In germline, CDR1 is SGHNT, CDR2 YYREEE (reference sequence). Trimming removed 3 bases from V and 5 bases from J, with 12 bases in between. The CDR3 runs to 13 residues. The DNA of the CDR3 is TGTGCCAGCAGCTCCCCCCCAGGTGACGAGCAGTACTTC. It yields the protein CASSSPPGDEQYF.

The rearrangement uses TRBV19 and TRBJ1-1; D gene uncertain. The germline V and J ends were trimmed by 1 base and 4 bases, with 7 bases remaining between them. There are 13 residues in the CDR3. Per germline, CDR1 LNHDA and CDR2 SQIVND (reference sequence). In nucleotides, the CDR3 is TGTGCCAGTAGTATAGCAACGGGCACTGAAGCTTTCTTT. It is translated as CASSIATGTEAFF. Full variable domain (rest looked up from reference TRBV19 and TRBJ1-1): DGGITQSPKYLFRKEGQNVTLSCEQNLNHDAMYWYRQDPGQGLRLIYYSQIVNDFQKGDIAEGYSVSREKKESFPLTVTSAQKNPTAFYLCASSIATGTEAFFGQGTRLTVV.

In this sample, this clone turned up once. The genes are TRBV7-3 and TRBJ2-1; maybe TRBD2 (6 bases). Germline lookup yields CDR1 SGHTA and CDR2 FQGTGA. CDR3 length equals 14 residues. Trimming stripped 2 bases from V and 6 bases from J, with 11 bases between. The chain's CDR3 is CASSLSGSTNEQFF. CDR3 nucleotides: TGTGCCAGCAGCTTATCCGGGAGTACCAATGAGCAGTTCTTC.

CDR3 in amino acids: CASSIRQGWGLDNEQFF. CDR3 nucleotides: TGTGCCAGTAGTATACGGCAGGGTTGGGGTTTGGACAATGAGCAGTTCTTC. The rearrangement uses TRBV19 and TRBJ2-1; a possible D gene is TRBD1 (5 bases). In germline, CDR1 is LNHDA, CDR2 SQIVND (reference sequence). V lost 2 bases and J lost 5, with 19 bases in between. This CDR3 is built from 17 residues.